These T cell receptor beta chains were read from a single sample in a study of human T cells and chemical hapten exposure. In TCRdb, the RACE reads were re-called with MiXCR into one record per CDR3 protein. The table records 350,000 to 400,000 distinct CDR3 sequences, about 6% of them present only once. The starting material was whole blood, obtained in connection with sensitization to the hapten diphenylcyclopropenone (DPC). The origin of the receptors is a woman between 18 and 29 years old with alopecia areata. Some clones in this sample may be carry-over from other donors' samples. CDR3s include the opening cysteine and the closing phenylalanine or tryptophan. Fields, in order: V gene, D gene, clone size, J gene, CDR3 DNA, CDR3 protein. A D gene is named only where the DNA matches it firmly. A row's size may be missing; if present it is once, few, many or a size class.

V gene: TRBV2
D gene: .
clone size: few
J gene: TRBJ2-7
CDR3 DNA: TGTGCCAGCAGTGATCGCTATTCCTTGGGGTACGAGCAGTACTTC
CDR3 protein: CASSDRYSLGYEQYF

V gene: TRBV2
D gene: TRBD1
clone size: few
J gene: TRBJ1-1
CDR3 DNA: TGTGCCAGCAGCGCTAGGAGGGGGCTCGTCACTGAAGCTTTCTTT
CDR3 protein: CASSARRGLVTEAFF

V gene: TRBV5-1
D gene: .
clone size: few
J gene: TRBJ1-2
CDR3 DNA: TGCGCCAGCAGCCCCCCGACGCCCACTTATGGCTACACCTTC
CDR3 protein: CASSPPTPTYGYTF

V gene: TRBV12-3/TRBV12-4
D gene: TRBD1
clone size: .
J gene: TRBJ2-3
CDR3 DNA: TGTGCCAGCAGAATCGGTACAGGGGTCGGGCAGTATTTT
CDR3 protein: CASRIGTGVGQYF

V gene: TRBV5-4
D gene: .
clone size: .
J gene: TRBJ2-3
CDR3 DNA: TGTGCCAGCAGCTTGACCGCGGGGCCCTCAGATACGCAGTATTTT
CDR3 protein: CASSLTAGPSDTQYF

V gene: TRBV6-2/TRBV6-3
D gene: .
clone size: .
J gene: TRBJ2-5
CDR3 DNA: TGTGCCAGCAGTTACCTGGCCCCTGCATGGGAGACCCAGTACTTC
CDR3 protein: CASSYLAPAWETQYF

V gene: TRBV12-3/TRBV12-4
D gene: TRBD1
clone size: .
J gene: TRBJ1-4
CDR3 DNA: TGTGCCAGCAGTTGGACAGGGGTGAAGGAAAAACTGTTTTTT
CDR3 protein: CASSWTGVKEKLFF

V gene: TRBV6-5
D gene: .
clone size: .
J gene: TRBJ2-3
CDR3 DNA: TGTGTCAGCAGTTACTGGGGCTCAAGGACTAGCACAGATACGCAGTATTTT
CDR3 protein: CVSSYWGSRTSTDTQYF

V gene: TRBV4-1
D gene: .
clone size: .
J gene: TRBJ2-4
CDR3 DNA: TGCGCCAGCAGTCAAACTGGGGACATTCAGTACTTC
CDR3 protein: CASSQTGDIQYF

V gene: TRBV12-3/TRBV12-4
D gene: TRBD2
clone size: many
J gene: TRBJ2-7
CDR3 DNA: TGTGCCAGCAGTCCCATACTAGCGGGGGGCCCCTACGAGCAGTACTTC
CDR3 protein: CASSPILAGGPYEQYF

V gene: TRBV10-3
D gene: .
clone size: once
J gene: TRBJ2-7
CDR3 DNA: TGTGCCATCAGTGAGTCGCTGGGCTACGAGCAGTACTTC
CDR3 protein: CAISESLGYEQYF

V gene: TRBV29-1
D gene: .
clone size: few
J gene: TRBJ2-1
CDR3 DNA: TGCAGTTCCATAGGTGGCAGGGTCAATGAGCAGTTCTTC
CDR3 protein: CSSIGGRVNEQFF

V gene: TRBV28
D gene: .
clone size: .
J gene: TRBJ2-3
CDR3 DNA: TGTGCCAGCAAACTTTCCACAGATACGCAGTATTTT
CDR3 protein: CASKLSTDTQYF

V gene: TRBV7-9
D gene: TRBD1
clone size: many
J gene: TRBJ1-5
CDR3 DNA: TGTGCCAGCTCAGGGACAGGCAATCAGCCCCAGCATTTT
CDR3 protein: CASSGTGNQPQHF